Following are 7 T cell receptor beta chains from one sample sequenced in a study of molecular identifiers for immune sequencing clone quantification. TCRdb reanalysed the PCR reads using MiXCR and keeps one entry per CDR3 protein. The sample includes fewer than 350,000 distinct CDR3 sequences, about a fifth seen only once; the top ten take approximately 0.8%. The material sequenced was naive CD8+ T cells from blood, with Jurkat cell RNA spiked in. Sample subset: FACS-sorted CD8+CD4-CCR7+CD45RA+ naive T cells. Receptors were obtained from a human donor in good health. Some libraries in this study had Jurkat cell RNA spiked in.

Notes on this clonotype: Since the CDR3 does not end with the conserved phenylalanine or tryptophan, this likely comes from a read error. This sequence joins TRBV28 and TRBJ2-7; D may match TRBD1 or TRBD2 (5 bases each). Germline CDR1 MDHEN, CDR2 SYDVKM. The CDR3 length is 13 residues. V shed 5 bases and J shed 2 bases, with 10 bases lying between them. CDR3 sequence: CASSPGRPYEQYL. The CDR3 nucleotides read TGTGCCAGCAGTCCGGGACGGCCCTACGAGCAGTACCTC.

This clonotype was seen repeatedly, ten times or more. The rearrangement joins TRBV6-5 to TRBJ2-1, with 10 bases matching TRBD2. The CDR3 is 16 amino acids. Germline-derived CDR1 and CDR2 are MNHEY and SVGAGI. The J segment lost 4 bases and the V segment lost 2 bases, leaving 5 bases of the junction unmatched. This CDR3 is CASSYLASGSYNEQFF. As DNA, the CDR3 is TGTGCCAGCAGTTACCTGGCTAGCGGGAGTTACAATGAGCAGTTCTTC.

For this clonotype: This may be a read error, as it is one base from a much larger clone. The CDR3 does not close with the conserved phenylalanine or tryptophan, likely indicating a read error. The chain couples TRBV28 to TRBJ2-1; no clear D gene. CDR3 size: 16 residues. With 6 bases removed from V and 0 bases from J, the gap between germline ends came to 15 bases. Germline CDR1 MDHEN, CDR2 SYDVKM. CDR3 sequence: CASSLDHASSYNEQFL. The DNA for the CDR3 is TGTGCCAGCAGCCTGGACCATGCGAGCTCCTACAATGAGCAGTTCCTC.

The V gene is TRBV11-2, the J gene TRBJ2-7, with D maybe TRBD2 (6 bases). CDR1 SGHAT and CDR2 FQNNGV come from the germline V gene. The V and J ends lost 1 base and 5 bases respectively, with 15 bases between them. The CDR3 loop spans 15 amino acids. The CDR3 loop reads CASSLVLGGDHEQYF. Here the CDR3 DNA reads TGTGCCAGCAGCTTAGTATTGGGGGGAGACCACGAGCAGTACTTC.

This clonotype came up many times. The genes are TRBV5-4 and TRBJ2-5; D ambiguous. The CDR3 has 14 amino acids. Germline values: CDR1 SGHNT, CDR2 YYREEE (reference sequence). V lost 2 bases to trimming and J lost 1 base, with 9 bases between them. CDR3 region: CASSFSTGQETQYF. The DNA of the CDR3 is TGTGCCAGCAGCTTTTCTACCGGCCAAGAGACCCAGTACTTC.

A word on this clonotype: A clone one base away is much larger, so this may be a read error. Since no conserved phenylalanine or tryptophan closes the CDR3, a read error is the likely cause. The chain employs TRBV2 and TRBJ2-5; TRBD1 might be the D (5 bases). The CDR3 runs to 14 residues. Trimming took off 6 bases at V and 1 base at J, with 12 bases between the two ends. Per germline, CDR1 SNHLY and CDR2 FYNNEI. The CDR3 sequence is CASRGVFTQETQYS. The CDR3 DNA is TGTGCCAGCAGAGGGGTCTTCACCCAAGAGACCCAGTACTCC.

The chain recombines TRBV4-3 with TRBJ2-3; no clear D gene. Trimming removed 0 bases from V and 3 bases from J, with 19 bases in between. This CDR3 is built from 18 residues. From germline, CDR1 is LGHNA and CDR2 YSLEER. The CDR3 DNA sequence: TGCGCCAGCAGCCAAGACCCGGCGCCGGCAGTGCAAACAGATACGCAGTATTTT. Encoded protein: CASSQDPAPAVQTDTQYF.